This entry lists 27 T cell receptor beta chains sequenced from one sample in a study of blood T cells in healthy people across ages. For the second PCR, which ran for 7 to 11 cycles, a sample-barcoded 5' primer and a J-beta primer mix were used. From the 5' RACE reads, TCRdb called clonotypes with MiXCR, one entry per CDR3 protein. The sample includes about 1,400,000 distinct CDR3 sequences, roughly 59% of them seen just once. The sequenced sample was blood. These receptors were taken from a man aged 18 to 35 in good health.

V usage is TRBV3-1 and J usage is TRBJ1-4; D is possibly TRBD1 (5 bases). The ends were cut back, 5 bases at V and 1 base at J, with 8 bases in the middle. This CDR3 region has 14 residues. The germline gives CDR1 LGHDT, CDR2 YNNKEL (reference sequence). CDR3 residues: CASSGAGTNEKLFF. The CDR3 bases are TGTGCCAGCAGCGGGGCGGGAACTAATGAAAAACTGTTTTTT. Complete variable domain (other parts from reference TRBV3-1 and TRBJ1-4): DTAVSQTPKYLVTQMGNDKSIKCEQNLGHDTMYWYKQDSKKFLKIMFSYNNKELIINETVPNRFSPKSPDKAHLNLHINSLELGDSAVYFCASSGAGTNEKLFFGSGTQLSVL.

The chain carries TRBV4-1 and TRBJ1-5, with TRBD1 identical over 8 bases. V dropped 1 base and J dropped 4; count of bases not matched to a gene: 12. Germline V lookup: CDR1 MGHRA, CDR2 YSYEKL. This CDR3 contains 18 residues. In DNA, the CDR3 is TGCGCCAGCAGCCAAGGACAGAACGGACAGGGCCCGAATCAGCCCCAGCATTTT. It codes for CASSQGQNGQGPNQPQHF.

The V and J genes are TRBV4-3 and TRBJ1-5; the D gene is possibly TRBD1 (5 bases). This CDR3 has 15 amino acids. The germline gives CDR1 LGHNA, CDR2 YSLEER. V lost 4 bases and J lost 2, with 12 bases in between. This CDR3 reads CASSRGAGGNQPQHF. In DNA form, the CDR3 reads TGCGCCAGCAGCCGAGGGGCCGGGGGCAATCAGCCCCAGCATTTT.

The genes are TRBV5-1 and TRBJ2-7; maybe TRBD2 (8 bases). CDR3 length: 17 residues. Per the germline V gene, CDR1 is SGHRS and CDR2 is YFSETQ. With 5 bases removed from V and 2 bases from J, the gap between germline ends came to 23 bases. The CDR3 loop is CASSPGTAGVRAYEQYF. CDR3 DNA sequence: TGCGCCAGCAGTCCCGGGACAGCGGGGGTGCGGGCCTACGAGCAGTACTTC.

This clonotype has a handful of counts. The rearrangement joins TRBV6-5 to TRBJ1-3; 12 positions agree with TRBD1. Germline V gives CDR1 MNHEY, CDR2 SVGAGI. V gave up 6 bases and J gave up 0 bases; unmatched junction bases: 3. The CDR3 totals 16 residues. CDR3: CASRGQGAISGNTIYF. The CDR3 DNA follows: TGTGCCAGCAGGGGACAGGGGGCCATCTCTGGAAACACCATATATTTT.

The V and J genes are TRBV2 and TRBJ2-1, with 9 bases matching TRBD1. V trimming: 5 bases; J trimming: 3 bases; junction bases outside the gene matches: 5. The CDR3 covers 15 residues. Germline CDR1 SNHLY, CDR2 FYNNEI. Here the CDR3 reads CASSSTGGDYNEQFF. CDR3 in DNA: TGTGCCAGCAGTTCGACAGGGGGGGACTACAATGAGCAGTTCTTC.

This clonotype was seen more than once but under ten times. The chain employs TRBV3-1 and TRBJ1-2, with D unclear. The germline gives CDR1 LGHDT, CDR2 YNNKEL (reference sequence). V lost 1 base to trimming and J lost 3 bases, with 6 bases between them. The CDR3 covers 13 residues. The CDR3 here is CASSQGLDYGYTF. The CDR3 nucleotides read TGTGCCAGCAGCCAAGGGTTAGACTATGGCTACACCTTC.

The gene calls are TRBV5-1 and TRBJ2-7; D might be TRBD2 (5 bases). The CDR3 extends over 14 amino acids. Trimming stripped 0 bases from V and 12 bases from J, with 19 bases between. Germline V gene lookup returns CDR1 SGHRS and CDR2 YFSETQ. The CDR3 coding sequence is TGCGCCAGCAGCTTGGGCCTGGGAGATTCCAGCAGGTACTTC. The encoded protein is CASSLGLGDSSRYF.

This clonotype has only a few counts. V is TRBV4-1 and J is TRBJ2-7, with D perhaps matching TRBD1 (6 bases). The CDR3 totals 18 residues. The germline gives CDR1 MGHRA, CDR2 YSYEKL. V dropped 4 bases and J dropped 1 base, with 23 bases sitting between them. The CDR3 DNA is TGCGCCAGCAGCCCAATCCGCCAGGCTCCAGGGGTTTCCTACGAGCAGTACTTC. Protein sequence: CASSPIRQAPGVSYEQYF.

This sequence joins TRBV6-2 or TRBV6-3 and TRBJ2-1, with 8 bases aligning to TRBD1. The CDR3 has 14 amino acids. The germline CDR1 and CDR2 sequences are MNHEY and SVGEGT. The junction had 4 bases not matched to a gene; V was cut back by 6 bases and J by 3 bases. CDR3 protein: CASSRGLIYNEQFF. The CDR3 DNA follows: TGTGCCAGCAGCAGGGGGCTTATCTACAATGAGCAGTTCTTC.

The chain has TRBV12-3 or TRBV12-4 and TRBJ1-4; D is unresolved. Trimming left V 5 bases short and J 14 bases short, with 15 bases between. This CDR3 has 12 amino acids. The CDR3 DNA is TGTGCCAGCAGTAGGGAGGAGAAAAGGCTGTTTTTT. Translating it yields CASSREEKRLFF.

This clonotype was seen a single time. This rearrangement joins TRBV4-1 to TRBJ2-3, with TRBD2 matching over 11 bases. J gave up 2 bases and V 2 bases, and 6 bases lay outside the gene matches. Germline values: CDR1 MGHRA, CDR2 YSYEKL. This CDR3 has 17 residues. The CDR3, as DNA: TGCGCCAGCAGCCAACCTAGCGGGGGGCCTCACACAGATACGCAGTATTTT. This encodes CASSQPSGGPHTDTQYF.

The gene calls are TRBV2 and TRBJ1-2; D call uncertain. The V gene lost 3 bases and the J gene lost 4 bases, with 18 bases spanning the gap. The V gene's germline CDR1 is SNHLY and CDR2 FYNNEI. The CDR3 totals 16 residues. CDR3 sequence reads: CASSDEGSPATYGYTF. The CDR3 DNA follows: TGTGCCAGCAGTGATGAGGGATCGCCCGCTACCTATGGCTACACCTTC.

This sequence joins TRBV4-1 and TRBJ2-7; D may be TRBD1 (6 bases). Per germline, CDR1 MGHRA and CDR2 YSYEKL. The CDR3 sequence is 11 residues long. V was trimmed by 10 bases and J by 4 bases, leaving 11 bases between them. This CDR3 is CANRDAYEQYF. The CDR3 DNA reads TGCGCCAACAGGGACGCTTACGAGCAGTACTTC.

This chain uses TRBV28 with TRBJ1-2; TRBD1 matches at 10 bases. Germline CDR1 and CDR2: MDHEN and SYDVKM. The CDR3 is made up of 14 amino acids. With V trimmed by 5 bases and J by 4 bases, 4 bases remained unmatched. CDR3 residues: CASSRGQGTYGYTF. CDR3 nucleotide sequence: TGTGCCAGCAGTAGGGGACAGGGGACCTATGGCTACACCTTC.

The rearrangement links TRBV15 to TRBJ1-2; D gene ambiguous. V was shortened by 5 bases and J by 5 bases, with 24 bases between the two germline ends. The CDR3 is 17 residues long. Per germline, CDR1 LNHNV and CDR2 YYDKDF (reference sequence). CDR3 residues: CATSLVGSPLFNYGYTF. The CDR3 nucleotides are TGTGCCACCAGCCTAGTCGGGTCTCCCCTTTTTAATTATGGCTACACCTTC.

A few counts support this clonotype. CDR3 amino acids: CASSFWGNEQFF. DNA of the CDR3: TGTGCCAGCAGTTTTTGGGGCAATGAGCAGTTCTTC. The rearrangement joins TRBV27 to TRBJ2-1; D is unresolved. The CDR3 totals 12 residues. The germline V gene encodes CDR1 MNHEY and CDR2 SMNVEV (reference sequence). V was cut by 3 bases and J by 6 bases, with 6 bases left in between.

With regard to this clonotype: The DNA is left out, because the CDR3 cannot be placed on it with certainty; the CDR3 is given as TCRdb lists it. The rearrangement joins TRBV27 to TRBJ1-2. Germline CDR1 and CDR2: MNHEY and SMNVEV (reference sequence). The CDR3 numbers 13 amino acids, ends counted. The CDR3 region is CAVGLAKNYGCTF.

This chain links TRBV12-3 or TRBV12-4 with TRBJ2-1, with 8 bases identical to TRBD1. This CDR3 spans 16 amino acids. Losses at the gene ends were 5 bases for V and 6 bases for J; bases not matched to a gene: 12. The CDR3 sequence: CASSPPQGANFNEQFF. CDR3 DNA sequence: TGTGCCAGCAGTCCCCCTCAGGGGGCGAATTTCAATGAGCAGTTCTTC.

This clonotype was seen a single time. The rearrangement links TRBV5-8 to TRBJ2-1; either TRBD1 or TRBD2 may supply D (6 bases each). The CDR3 extends over 18 amino acids. Germline V CDR1 and CDR2: SGHTS, YDEGEE. The V end was cut by 3 bases, the J end by 10 bases, with 29 bases between. CDR3 loop: CASSSSPGTWWDSYEQFF. The CDR3 DNA reads as TGTGCCAGCAGCTCGAGTCCCGGGACATGGTGGGACTCCTACGAGCAGTTCTTC.

This clonotype was found once. The J gene is TRBJ1-5, the V gene TRBV20-1, with D possibly TRBD1 on 5 matching bases. Germline CDR1 is DFQATT and CDR2 is SNEGSKA (reference sequence). This CDR3 contains 13 residues. V was shortened by 3 bases and J by 0 bases, with 6 bases between the two germline ends. The CDR3 DNA follows: TGCAGTGCTAGCCAGGGTAGCAATCAGCCCCAGCATTTT. It encodes CSASQGSNQPQHF.

This chain uses TRBV12-3 or TRBV12-4 with TRBJ1-3; D ambiguous. V dropped 2 bases and J dropped 8 bases, with 16 bases sitting between them. The CDR3 contains 15 residues. This chain's CDR3 is CASSLIRGASDTIYF. CDR3 DNA: TGTGCCAGCAGTTTAATCCGGGGAGCGTCGGACACCATATATTTT.

This clonotype was counted only a few times. The chain couples TRBV12-3 or TRBV12-4 to TRBJ2-7; TRBD1 agrees at 8 bases. V lost 6 bases and J lost 0; bases outside the gene matches: 4. This CDR3 contains 14 residues. CDR3 nucleotide sequence: TGTGCCAGCAGGAGACAGGGGAGCTCCTACGAGCAGTACTTC. Amino acid sequence: CASRRQGSSYEQYF.

V and J are TRBV6-5 and TRBJ2-7; a possible D gene is TRBD1 (5 bases). The V gene's germline CDR1 is MNHEY and CDR2 SVGAGI. Trimming shortened V by 5 bases and J by 1 base, and 12 bases separated the two germline ends. This CDR3 is built from 14 residues. Here the CDR3 DNA reads TGTGCCAGCAGTCGGCCGGACATTTCCTACGAGCAGTACTTC. Its translation: CASSRPDISYEQYF.

This chain uses TRBV10-3 with TRBJ1-6; no clear D. The length of the CDR3 is 14 residues. V lost 3 bases and J 6 bases, leaving 9 bases between the germline ends. Germline lookup yields CDR1 ENHRY and CDR2 SYGVKD. CDR3 DNA sequence: TGTGCCATCAGTGAATTCGAGGGTAATTCACCCCTCCACTTT. Translation gives CAISEFEGNSPLHF.

This clonotype was seen a few times. This chain joins TRBV28 and TRBJ2-6; no definite D call. CDR1 and CDR2 (germline): MDHEN, SYDVKM. The germline V and J ends were trimmed by 3 bases and 0 bases, with 6 bases remaining between them. This CDR3 comprises 15 residues. This CDR3 reads CASSFLRSGANVLTF. For the CDR3, the DNA is TGTGCCAGCAGTTTTCTACGCTCTGGGGCCAACGTCCTGACTTTC.

The CDR3 sequence is CASSSIRDFHEQYF. CDR3 in DNA: TGTGCCAGCAGTTCAATCCGGGACTTCCACGAGCAGTACTTC. This chain uses TRBV6-2 or TRBV6-3 with TRBJ2-5; D might be TRBD2 (6 bases). The J call could be wrong; TRBJ2-7 is a better fit for the DNA end. The CDR3 is made up of 14 amino acids. CDR1 MNHEY and CDR2 SVGEGT come from the germline V gene.